Listed below are T cell receptor beta chains from one sample, sequenced in a study of blood T cell repertoires in COVID-19. Repertoires were generated with immunoSEQ multiplex PCR, while TCRdb's copy carries only in-frame clones and drops some. The sample has some 130,000 clones, 88% seen once; the top ten hold about 9.3%. Specimen: peripheral blood. The receptors originated from a man aged 45 to 65 with acute or convalescent COVID-19. The conserved cysteine and the conserved F or W are not part of the CDR3 here. The order of the fields is CDR3 length, J gene, D gene, V gene, CDR3 protein. D genes are given only for firm matches.

>13|TRBJ1-2|TRBD1|TRBV3-1/TRBV3-2
ASSQDRAGGFGYT
>13|TRBJ2-3|TRBD2|TRBV6-5
ASSYERGDTDTQY
>12|TRBJ2-1|TRBD2|TRBV30
ACQRGVSYNEQF
>12|TRBJ1-1|-|TRBV3-1/TRBV3-2
ASSRGGAGTEAF
>14|TRBJ1-1|TRBD1|TRBV6-1
ASSEALRGQGTEAF
>9|TRBJ2-1|-|TRBV28
ASSLRREQF
>12|TRBJ2-5|TRBD1|TRBV9
ASSAGSGGETQY
>10|TRBJ1-1|-|TRBV5-5
ASSLALTEAF
>14|TRBJ2-3|TRBD2|TRBV5-6
ASGPGSGFYTDTQY
>9|TRBJ2-2|-|TRBV6-5
ASGNTGELF
>12|TRBJ2-7|-|TRBV11-2
ASSWATGSGEQY
>13|TRBJ1-1|-|TRBV5-1
ASSLFSGGAPEAF
>13|TRBJ2-1|-|TRBV11-2
ASSLDGDSYNEQF